These 29 T cell receptor beta chains share one sample of origin, sequenced in a study of shared clonotypes between healthy human individuals. Repertoires were generated with immunoSEQ multiplex PCR, while TCRdb's copy carries only in-frame clones and drops some. The sample contains about 980,000 clones, more than 75% of which appear only once. The sequenced material came from memory CD4+ T cells sorted from blood. Subset of the sample: CD45RA-negative fraction. The receptors here all came from a man between 18 and 35 years old in good health.

The gene calls are TRBV5-1 and TRBJ2-3; TRBD2 aligns across 7 bases. Trimming cost V 3 bases and J 3 bases; bases outside gene matches: 19. Germline V gives CDR1 SGHRS, CDR2 YFSETQ. The CDR3 consists of 19 residues. In nucleotides, the CDR3 is TGCGCCAGCAGCTCTAGCTGGGCCGGCCGGGGGGTGTATACAGATACGCAGTATTTT. This codes for CASSSSWAGRGVYTDTQYF. The entire variable domain, with the rest obtained from reference TRBV5-1 and TRBJ2-3, is as follows: KAGVTQTPRYLIKTRGQQVTLSCSPISGHRSVSWYQQTPGQGLQFLFEYFSETQRNKGNFPGRFSGRQFSNSRSEMNVSTLELGDSALYLCASSSSWAGRGVYTDTQYFGPGTRLTVL.

V gene TRBV27 combines with J gene TRBJ2-1, with a weak D call TRBD1 (6 bases). From germline, CDR1 is MNHEY and CDR2 SMNVEV (reference sequence). The CDR3 runs to 14 residues. The germline V and J ends were trimmed by 6 bases and 3 bases, with 12 bases remaining between them. CDR3 region: CASSTDRIYNEQFF. The DNA for the CDR3 is TGTGCCAGCAGCACAGACAGGATCTACAATGAGCAGTTCTTC.

This clone was seen a single time. The chain is built from TRBV2 and TRBJ2-5; TRBD2 might be the D (5 bases). The CDR3 spans 13 residues. The germline V gene encodes CDR1 SNHLY and CDR2 FYNNEI. With 6 bases removed from V and 5 bases from J, the gap between germline ends came to 13 bases. CDR3 in DNA: TGTGCCAGCAGCCAAGGCGGCGGGGAGACCCAGTACTTC. Its protein product is CASSQGGGETQYF.

The sample holds many counts of this clone. The V call is TRBV6-1, the J call TRBJ2-5, with D possibly being TRBD2 (6 bases). Germline V gene sequence: CDR1 MNHNS, CDR2 SASEGT. Trimming stripped 3 bases from V and 4 bases from J, with 15 bases between. The CDR3 extends over 15 amino acids. Here the CDR3 reads CASSEINGRRETQYF. The CDR3 DNA is TGTGCCAGCAGTGAGATCAACGGGAGAAGAGAGACCCAGTACTTC.

This chain links TRBV10-1 with TRBJ2-5, with a tentative D call TRBD1 (6 bases). V was trimmed by 2 bases and J by 3 bases, leaving 7 bases between them. The length of the CDR3 is 13 residues. Per germline, CDR1 WNHNN and CDR2 SYGVQD (reference sequence). CDR3 amino acids: CASSETGKETQYF. The CDR3 nucleotides are TGCGCCAGCAGTGAGACAGGGAAAGAGACCCAGTACTTC.

The chain combines TRBV5-4 with TRBJ1-4, with D possibly TRBD1 on 5 matching bases. V lost 4 bases, J lost 3 bases, and 16 bases lay in between. The CDR3 spans 16 residues. Germline V gene sequence: CDR1 SGHNT, CDR2 YYREEE (reference sequence). CDR3 bases: TGTGCCAGCAGCAAAGGGGCACTACAAGCTAATGAAAAACTGTTTTTT. This codes for CASSKGALQANEKLFF. Looking up the rest from reference TRBV5-4 and TRBJ1-4 gives the full variable domain: ETGVTQSPTHLIKTRGQQVTLRCSSQSGHNTVSWYQQALGQGPQFIFQYYREEENGRGNFPPRFSGLQFPNYSSELNVNALELDDSALYLCASSKGALQANEKLFFGSGTQLSVL.

The V and J genes are TRBV18 and TRBJ2-5; 12 bases are a match to TRBD2. Trimming removed 3 bases from V and 4 bases from J; junction bases left unmatched: 6. From germline, CDR1 is KGHSH and CDR2 LQKENI. The CDR3 is 16 residues long. The CDR3 loop reads CASSPRTSGVAETQYF. CDR3 coding DNA: TGTGCCAGCTCACCCCGGACTAGCGGGGTTGCAGAGACCCAGTACTTC.

This chain connects TRBV9 to TRBJ2-3; 9 bases line up with TRBD2. Germline V gives CDR1 SGDLS, CDR2 YYNGEE. Trimming at V came to 7 bases and at J to 4 bases, leaving 4 bases not matched to a gene. This CDR3 has 13 amino acids. The CDR3 reads CASGLAGPDTQYF. For the CDR3, the DNA is TGTGCCAGCGGTCTAGCGGGACCAGATACGCAGTATTTT.

This clone was observed a handful of times. The chain links TRBV10-2 to TRBJ2-3; D is perhaps TRBD2 (6 bases). The germline V and J ends were trimmed by 8 bases and 4 bases, with 16 bases remaining between them. Germline values: CDR1 WSHSY, CDR2 SAAADI. The CDR3 has 14 amino acids. CDR3 sequence: CASAREWEADTQYF. CDR3 in DNA: TGCGCCAGCGCCAGGGAATGGGAGGCAGATACGCAGTATTTT.

This chain connects TRBV7-2 to TRBJ2-5; D gene unclear. From germline, CDR1 is SGHTA and CDR2 FQGNSA. Trimming took off 2 bases at V and 4 bases at J, with 11 bases between the two ends. The CDR3 is 14 amino acids. The CDR3 sequence is CASSLYQRPETQYF. The CDR3 bases are TGTGCCAGCAGCTTATACCAGAGACCAGAGACCCAGTACTTC.

The gene calls are TRBV5-1 and TRBJ2-1; 11 bases match TRBD1. The V segment lost 1 base and the J segment 6 bases; nucleotides outside the gene matches: 3. The length of the CDR3 is 15 residues. Germline V gene sequence: CDR1 SGHRS, CDR2 YFSETQ. CDR3 DNA: TGCGCCAGCAGCTTGACCGGACAGGGGGCCAATGAGCAGTTCTTC. This codes for CASSLTGQGANEQFF.

The CDR3 DNA is TGTGCCAGCAGTCCGACAGGGCCCTATGGCTACACCTTC. This gives the protein CASSPTGPYGYTF. The V call is TRBV6-1, the J call TRBJ1-2; 7 bases agree with TRBD1. J lost 4 bases, V lost 5 bases, and 4 bases had no gene match. The CDR3 covers 13 residues. Germline V gene data show CDR1 as MNHNS and CDR2 as SASEGT.

The chain carries TRBV11-2 and TRBJ1-2; 9 nucleotides align to TRBD1. The CDR3 runs to 14 residues. Unmatched junction bases numbered 9, after V lost 4 bases and J lost 9 bases. Germline V lookup: CDR1 SGHAT, CDR2 FQNNGV. CDR3 amino acids: CASSSARDRASYTF. CDR3 in DNA: TGTGCCAGCAGCTCTGCTCGGGACAGGGCCAGCTACACCTTC. Full variable domain (rest looked up from reference TRBV11-2 and TRBJ1-2): EAGVAQSPRYKIIEKRQSVAFWCNPISGHATLYWYQQILGQGPKLLIQFQNNGVVDDSQLPKDRFSAERLKGVDSTLKIQPAKLEDSAVYLCASSSARDRASYTFGSGTRLTVV.

The chain links TRBV19 to TRBJ1-5; maybe TRBD1 (6 bases). V was pared by 5 bases and J by 3 bases, with 17 bases between. The CDR3 is 16 amino acids. Germline V gene lookup returns CDR1 LNHDA and CDR2 SQIVND (reference sequence). CDR3 bases: TGTGCCAGTAGTGAGCAGGGGACTCGATTCAATCAGCCCCAGCATTTT. It codes for CASSEQGTRFNQPQHF.

The chain has TRBV6-5 and TRBJ1-1, with 7 bases that match TRBD1. The CDR3 extends over 14 amino acids. The V and J ends lost 5 bases and 4 bases, in that order; junction bases with no gene match: 7. Germline loops: CDR1 MNHEY, CDR2 SVGAGI. The CDR3 sequence is CASSAQGRTTEAFF. CDR3 nucleotide sequence: TGTGCCAGCAGTGCACAGGGGCGTACCACTGAAGCTTTCTTT.

The genes are TRBV11-2 and TRBJ2-6, with TRBD2 matching over 7 bases. This CDR3 spans 13 amino acids. Germline CDR1 reads SGHAT; CDR2 reads FQNNGV. V was clipped by 3 bases and J by 8 bases; unmatched bases: 1. Here the CDR3 DNA reads TGTGCCAGCAGCTTCGGGGGGTCCAACGTCCTGACTTTC. Encoded protein: CASSFGGSNVLTF.

The V call is TRBV19, the J call TRBJ2-2; possible D gene TRBD2, 6 bases. CDR3 length equals 14 residues. Looked up from germline, CDR1 is LNHDA and CDR2 is SQIVND (reference sequence). The V gene lost 6 bases and the J gene lost 2 bases, with 10 bases spanning the gap. The CDR3 reads CASREGPNTGELFF. CDR3 in DNA: TGTGCCAGTAGGGAGGGACCTAACACCGGGGAGCTGTTTTTT.

This chain joins TRBV15 and TRBJ2-7, with 7 bases that match TRBD2. Germline CDR1 reads LNHNV; CDR2 reads YYDKDF (reference sequence). V was pared by 3 bases and J by 6 bases, with 8 bases of the junction left unmatched. This CDR3 spans 14 amino acids. The CDR3 loop reads CATSRGGGLSEQYF. CDR3 sequence (DNA): TGTGCCACCAGCAGGGGCGGGGGTCTGAGCGAGCAGTACTTC.

V gene TRBV2 combines with J gene TRBJ2-2, with D unclear. V was cut by 1 base and J by 2 bases, with 2 bases left in between. This CDR3 contains 13 residues. Germline V lookup: CDR1 SNHLY, CDR2 FYNNEI. The CDR3 sequence: CASSEGNTGELFF. In DNA, the CDR3 is TGTGCCAGCAGTGAAGGAAACACCGGGGAGCTGTTTTTT.

This rearrangement joins TRBV28 to TRBJ2-5; D remains unclear. This CDR3 spans 13 amino acids. Germline values: CDR1 MDHEN, CDR2 SYDVKM. The V gene lost 2 bases and the J gene lost 5 bases, with 9 bases spanning the gap. CDR3 DNA: TGTGCCAGCAGTTTAGACCGGTTGGAGACCCAGTACTTC. Protein: CASSLDRLETQYF.

About this clone: A junction boundary mismatches the germline segment, possibly from a read error. This sequence joins TRBV7-7 and TRBJ2-3, with 9 bases lining up with TRBD2. The CDR3 spans 14 residues. CDR1 is SSHAT, CDR2 FNYEAQ, per germline (reference sequence). For the CDR3, the DNA is TGTGCTAGCAGCTTAGGACTAGCGACAGATACGCAGTATTTT. It translates to CASSLGLATDTQYF.

This clone was picked up a small number of times. The chain combines TRBV7-2 with TRBJ1-3; no definite D call. The CDR3 contains 14 residues. The ends were cut back, 1 base at V and 0 bases at J, with 4 bases in the middle. CDR1 and CDR2 (germline): SGHTA, FQGNSA. CDR3 bases: TGTGCCAGCAGCTTAGAGTCCTCTGGAAACACCATATATTTT. It is translated as CASSLESSGNTIYF.

The rearrangement joins TRBV18 to TRBJ2-7; D may be TRBD1 (6 bases). The CDR3 extends over 15 amino acids. V gave up 3 bases and J gave up 0 bases, with 12 bases separating them. Germline V gene lookup returns CDR1 KGHSH and CDR2 LQKENI. CDR3 nucleotide sequence: TGTGCCAGCTCACCTCTAGGGGGTGGCTCCTACGAGCAGTACTTC. The encoded protein is CASSPLGGGSYEQYF.

The rearrangement joins TRBV7-2 to TRBJ1-2; D remains ambiguous. Trimming removed 1 base at V and 1 base at J, with 10 bases between. The CDR3 covers 15 residues. Per germline, CDR1 SGHTA and CDR2 FQGNSA. As DNA, the CDR3 is TGTGCCAGCAGCTTAGTATCGCAAGTTAACTATGGCTACACCTTC. It codes for CASSLVSQVNYGYTF.

The chain employs TRBV6-1 and TRBJ2-4, with D unresolved. Germline lookup yields CDR1 MNHNS and CDR2 SASEGT. The CDR3 is 15 amino acids. The germline V and J ends were trimmed by 5 bases and 0 bases, with 11 bases remaining between them. CDR3 nucleotides: TGTGCCAGCAGTTTCCAAAACCTAGCCAAAAACATTCAGTACTTC. It yields the protein CASSFQNLAKNIQYF.

The chain has TRBV5-5 and TRBJ1-6; D is uncertain. This CDR3 comprises 15 residues. Between the trimmed V and J ends, which lost 2 bases and 6 bases, there was a span of 12 bases. Germline CDR1 reads SGHKS; CDR2 reads YYEKEE (reference sequence). CDR3 region: CASSFIDDFNSPLHF. The CDR3 DNA is TGTGCCAGCAGCTTTATAGATGATTTTAATTCACCCCTCCACTTT.

The gene calls are TRBV5-4 and TRBJ2-1, with 7 bases lining up with TRBD2. J was trimmed by 2 bases and V by 4 bases; bases with no gene match: 3. The CDR3 sequence is 14 residues long. Germline V CDR1 and CDR2: SGHNT, YYREEE (reference sequence). CDR3 in DNA: TGTGCCAGCAGCCGCGGGGGAGCCTACAATGAGCAGTTCTTC. Encoded protein: CASSRGGAYNEQFF.

The gene calls are TRBV30 and TRBJ1-3; D is ambiguous. CDR1 and CDR2 from the germline V gene are GTSNPN and SVGIG (reference sequence). The CDR3 covers 12 residues. With 4 bases removed from V and 5 bases from J, the gap between germline ends came to 9 bases. CDR3 in DNA: TGTGCCTGGAATAAACAGAGAAACACCATATATTTT. Protein sequence: CAWNKQRNTIYF.

The chain uses TRBV18 and TRBJ1-2; D is possibly TRBD1 (6 bases). In germline, CDR1 is KGHSH, CDR2 LQKENI. The CDR3 runs to 15 residues. The V end lost 3 bases, the J end lost 2 bases, and 13 bases lay between the germline ends. CDR3 coding DNA: TGTGCCAGCTCACCGTCCAGGGGTGTGAACTATGGCTACACCTTC. This encodes CASSPSRGVNYGYTF.